The 12 T cell receptor beta chains listed next were all sequenced from one sample in a study of cytomegalovirus exposure and HLA in healthy donors. A multiplex PCR was run with 60 Vbeta primers and 13 Jbeta primers. TCRdb keeps only in-frame clones here, not all; method: immunoSEQ multiplex PCR. The table includes 110,000 to 150,000 clones, roughly 9.7% detected once. Specimen: PBMCs. The receptors here all came from a man over 45 in good health and CMV-seronegative.

V usage is TRBV6-1 and J usage is TRBJ2-2, with 9 bases aligning to TRBD2. The CDR3 length is 14 residues. The junction had 4 bases not matched to a gene; V was cut back by 7 bases and J by 4 bases. Germline values: CDR1 MNHNS, CDR2 SASEGT. Here the CDR3 reads CASTRLAATGELFF. The CDR3 DNA reads TGTGCCAGCACCCGACTAGCGGCCACCGGGGAGCTGTTTTTT.

The chain combines TRBV13 with TRBJ2-3; a weak D match, TRBD2 (6 bases). V shed 2 bases and J shed 0 bases, with 9 bases lying between them. Per the germline V gene, CDR1 is PRHDT and CDR2 is FYEKMQ (reference sequence). The CDR3 consists of 15 residues. Here the CDR3 reads CASSLLAGSTDTQYF. CDR3 bases: TGTGCCAGCAGCTTACTCGCGGGGAGCACAGATACGCAGTATTTT.

This clone has a handful of counts. The chain recombines TRBV6-1 with TRBJ2-7, with TRBD1 as a possible D gene (6 bases). The CDR3 loop spans 12 amino acids. CDR1 is MNHNS, CDR2 SASEGT, per germline. Deletions cut 7 bases from V and 12 bases from J, with 19 bases between. For the CDR3, the DNA is TGTGCCAGCAAGTGGGAGCAGGGGATCCCGTACTTC. It translates to CASKWEQGIPYF.

This clone has only a few counts. This chain links TRBV2 with TRBJ1-3; D might be TRBD1 (5 bases). The CDR3 runs to 14 residues. V was cut by 1 base and J by 4 bases, with 8 bases left in between. Germline V gene sequence: CDR1 SNHLY, CDR2 FYNNEI. CDR3: CASSEETVGNTIYF. As DNA, the CDR3 is TGTGCCAGCAGTGAAGAGACAGTAGGAAACACCATATATTTT.

There are a few counts of this clone. The rearrangement uses TRBV11-2 and TRBJ2-7, with TRBD1 matching over 9 bases. The CDR3 is made up of 16 amino acids. The germline CDR1 and CDR2 sequences are SGHAT and FQNNGV. V shed 3 bases, J shed 0 bases, and the junction held 6 bases outside the gene matches. The CDR3 sequence: CASSFSGTGTSYEQYF. The CDR3 bases are TGTGCCAGCAGCTTTTCCGGGACAGGGACCTCCTACGAGCAGTACTTC. Full variable domain (remainder filled in from reference TRBV11-2 and TRBJ2-7): EAGVAQSPRYKIIEKRQSVAFWCNPISGHATLYWYQQILGQGPKLLIQFQNNGVVDDSQLPKDRFSAERLKGVDSTLKIQPAKLEDSAVYLCASSFSGTGTSYEQYFGPGTRLTVT.

This clone showed up just a few times. The J gene is TRBJ1-1, the V gene TRBV4-1; D gene ambiguous. Germline CDR1 is MGHRA and CDR2 is YSYEKL. V was pared by 0 bases and J by 10 bases, with 12 bases between. CDR3 length: 13 amino acids. CDR3 sequence (DNA): TGCGCCAGCAGCCAAGATGAGGTGATAGGAGCTTTCTTT. Protein: CASSQDEVIGAFF.

This chain uses TRBV5-4 with TRBJ2-3; a weak D match, TRBD2 (7 bases). The CDR3 is 15 amino acids. Trimming cost V 0 bases and J 2 bases, with 10 bases left between them. Germline-derived CDR1 and CDR2 are SGHNT and YYREEE (reference sequence). Here the CDR3 reads CASSLVGGATDTQYF. CDR3 nucleotides: TGTGCCAGCAGCTTGGTGGGGGGGGCCACAGATACGCAGTATTTT. Using reference TRBV5-4 and TRBJ2-3 for the parts outside the CDR3, the full variable domain is ETGVTQSPTHLIKTRGQQVTLRCSSQSGHNTVSWYQQALGQGPQFIFQYYREEENGRGNFPPRFSGLQFPNYSSELNVNALELDDSALYLCASSLVGGATDTQYFGPGTRLTVL.

This clone was counted only a few times. The rearrangement joins TRBV12-5 to TRBJ2-2; 8 bases are a match to TRBD1. The V gene end was trimmed by 1 base and the J gene end by 6 bases; junction bases not matched to a gene: 4. Germline lookup yields CDR1 LGHNT and CDR2 FRNRAP. The CDR3 contains 15 residues. The chain's CDR3 is CASGLGQGSPGELFF. CDR3 coding DNA: TGTGCTAGTGGTTTGGGACAGGGGTCCCCCGGGGAGCTGTTTTTT.

The chain combines TRBV5-1 with TRBJ1-1, with D possibly being TRBD1 (6 bases). Germline CDR1 is SGHRS and CDR2 is YFSETQ. V was clipped by 7 bases and J by 2 bases, with 15 bases between them. The CDR3 covers 14 residues. The CDR3 nucleotides read TGCGCCAGCTGCCCTGGACAGTCTAACACTGAAGCTTTCTTT. As protein: CASCPGQSNTEAFF.

This clone has a handful of counts. The CDR3 loop reads CASRTGTGYFTEAFF. The CDR3 DNA reads TGTGCCAGTAGAACCGGGACAGGGTATTTTACTGAAGCTTTCTTT. The V gene is TRBV19, the J gene TRBJ1-1; 9 nucleotides align to TRBD1. Germline CDR1 and CDR2: LNHDA and SQIVND (reference sequence). The CDR3 extends over 15 amino acids. V lost 6 bases, J lost 5 bases, and 10 bases stayed unmatched. The full variable domain, completed using reference TRBV19 and TRBJ1-1, is DGGITQSPKYLFRKEGQNVTLSCEQNLNHDAMYWYRQDPGQGLRLIYYSQIVNDFQKGDIAEGYSVSREKKESFPLTVTSAQKNPTAFYLCASRTGTGYFTEAFFGQGTRLTVV.

J is TRBJ2-2 and V is TRBV5-6, with D possibly matching TRBD1 (6 bases). V lost 2 bases and J 5 bases, leaving 22 bases between the germline ends. The germline V gene encodes CDR1 SGHDT and CDR2 YYEEEE. The CDR3 is made up of 18 amino acids. CDR3 loop: CASSFTFLGQLRTGELFF. In DNA, the CDR3 is TGTGCCAGCAGCTTCACCTTTTTAGGACAGCTGAGGACCGGGGAGCTGTTTTTT.

This clone was observed a handful of times. This sequence joins TRBV5-6 and TRBJ2-1; 9 positions match TRBD2. The CDR3 is 16 amino acids. Losses at the gene ends were 0 bases for V and 2 bases for J; bases not matched to a gene: 3. CDR1 is SGHDT, CDR2 YYEEEE, per germline. The CDR3 spells CASSLEVAGAYNEQFF. The CDR3 DNA follows: TGTGCCAGCAGCTTGGAAGTAGCGGGGGCCTACAATGAGCAGTTCTTC.